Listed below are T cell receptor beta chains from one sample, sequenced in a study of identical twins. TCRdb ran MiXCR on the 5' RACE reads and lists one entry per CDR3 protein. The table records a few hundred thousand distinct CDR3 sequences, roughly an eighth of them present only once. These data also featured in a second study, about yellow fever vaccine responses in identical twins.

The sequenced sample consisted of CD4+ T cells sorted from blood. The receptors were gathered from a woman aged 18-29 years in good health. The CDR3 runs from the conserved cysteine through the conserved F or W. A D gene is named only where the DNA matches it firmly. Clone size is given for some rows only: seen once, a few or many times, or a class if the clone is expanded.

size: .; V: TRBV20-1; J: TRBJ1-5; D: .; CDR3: CSALQGSYSNQPQHF; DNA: TGCAGTGCTTTACAGGGCTCATATAGCAATCAGCCCCAGCATTTT
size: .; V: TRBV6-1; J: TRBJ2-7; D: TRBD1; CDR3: CASRSPGQGADEQYF; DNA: TGTGCCAGCAGGTCACCGGGACAGGGGGCTGACGAGCAGTACTTC
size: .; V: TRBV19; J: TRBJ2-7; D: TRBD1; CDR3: CASSQGAPGEQYF; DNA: TGTGCCAGTAGTCAGGGGGCACCGGGGGAGCAGTACTTC
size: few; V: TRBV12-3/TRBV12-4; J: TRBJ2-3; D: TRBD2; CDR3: CASSVRGGRLGTDTQYF; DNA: TGTGCCAGCAGTGTTCGGGGGGGCCGGCTAGGGACAGATACGCAGTATTTT
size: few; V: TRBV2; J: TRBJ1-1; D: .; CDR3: CASLSGGDTEAFF; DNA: TGTGCCAGCCTAAGTGGGGGAGACACTGAAGCTTTCTTT
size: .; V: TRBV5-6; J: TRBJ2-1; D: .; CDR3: CASSLNLFSYNEQFF; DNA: TGTGCCAGCAGCTTGAATCTATTCTCCTACAATGAGCAGTTCTTC
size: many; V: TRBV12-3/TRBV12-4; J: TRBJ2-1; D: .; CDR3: CASSPIGVGQFF; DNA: TGTGCCAGCAGCCCCATAGGGGTTGGGCAGTTCTTC
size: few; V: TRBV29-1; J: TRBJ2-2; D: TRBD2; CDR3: CSVPALLLAGVNTGELFF; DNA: TGCAGCGTTCCGGCCCTCTTACTAGCGGGGGTTAACACCGGGGAGCTGTTTTTT
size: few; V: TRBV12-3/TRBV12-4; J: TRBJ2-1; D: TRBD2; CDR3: CASSRYSGGANNEQFF; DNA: TGTGCCAGCAGCCGATATAGCGGGGGGGCCAACAATGAGCAGTTCTTC
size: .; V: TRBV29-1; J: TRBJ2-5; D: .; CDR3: CSGRDSKTQYF; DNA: TGCAGCGGTCGGGACTCCAAGACCCAGTACTTC
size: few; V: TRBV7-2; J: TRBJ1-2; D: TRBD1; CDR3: CASSPRDSLTYGYTF; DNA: TGTGCCAGCAGCCCCCGGGACAGCTTAACCTATGGCTACACCTTC
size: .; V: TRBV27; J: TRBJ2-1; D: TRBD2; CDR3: CASTTSGRTHEQFF; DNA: TGTGCCAGCACAACTAGCGGGAGAACCCATGAGCAGTTCTTC
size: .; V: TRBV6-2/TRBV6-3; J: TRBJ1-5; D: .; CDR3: CASSPGGNNQPQHF; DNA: TGTGCCAGCAGCCCCGGGGGTAACAATCAGCCCCAGCATTTT
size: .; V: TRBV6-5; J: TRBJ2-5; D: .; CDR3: CASSYSKRETQYF; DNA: TGTGCCAGCAGTTACTCGAAGAGGGAGACCCAGTACTTC
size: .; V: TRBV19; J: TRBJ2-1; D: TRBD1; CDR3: CASSIGTGGVYNEQFF; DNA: TGTGCCAGTAGTATAGGGACAGGGGGCGTCTACAATGAGCAGTTCTTC
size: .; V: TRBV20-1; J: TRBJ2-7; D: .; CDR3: CSARDGRDGYEQYF; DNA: TGCAGTGCTAGAGATGGACGGGACGGGTACGAGCAGTACTTC
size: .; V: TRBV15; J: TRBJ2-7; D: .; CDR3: CATSRDSPGKQYF; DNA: TGTGCCACCAGCAGAGATAGCCCCGGTAAGCAGTACTTC
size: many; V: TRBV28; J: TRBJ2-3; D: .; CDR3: CASSLSSGRTDTQYF; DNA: TGTGCCAGCAGTTTATCCAGCGGACGCACAGATACGCAGTATTTT
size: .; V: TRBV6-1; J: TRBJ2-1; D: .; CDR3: CASRESSGVNYNEQFF; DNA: TGTGCCAGCAGGGAAAGCTCTGGAGTTAACTACAATGAGCAGTTCTTC
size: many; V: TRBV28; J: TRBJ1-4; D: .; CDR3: CASTSQREKLFF; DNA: TGTGCCAGCACCTCCCAAAGAGAAAAACTGTTTTTT
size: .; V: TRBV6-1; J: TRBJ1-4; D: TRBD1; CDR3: CASSQRQGAIGKLFF; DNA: TGTGCCAGCAGTCAACGACAGGGGGCAATTGGAAAACTGTTTTTT
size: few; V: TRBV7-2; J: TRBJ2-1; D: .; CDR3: CASSSPNLDNEQFF; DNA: TGTGCCAGCAGCTCCCCCAATCTGGACAATGAGCAGTTCTTC
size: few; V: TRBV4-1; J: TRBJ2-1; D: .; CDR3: CASSQVYGSGYNEQFF; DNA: TGCGCCAGCAGCCAAGTTTACGGGAGCGGGTACAATGAGCAGTTCTTC
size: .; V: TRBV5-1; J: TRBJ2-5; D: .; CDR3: CASQLWGAEGETQYF; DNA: TGCGCCAGCCAACTCTGGGGGGCCGAGGGAGAGACCCAGTACTTC
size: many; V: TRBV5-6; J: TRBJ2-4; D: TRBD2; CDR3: CASSSFRTSGKYNAF; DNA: TGTGCCAGCAGCTCCTTCCGGACTAGCGGGAAGTATAACGCTTTC
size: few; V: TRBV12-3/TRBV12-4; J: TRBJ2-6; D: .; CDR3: CASSFGTGANVLTF; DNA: TGTGCCAGCAGTTTCGGGACAGGGGCCAACGTCCTGACTTTC
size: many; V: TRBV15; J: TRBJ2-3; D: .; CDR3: CATSIDGVTQYF; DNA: TGTGCCACCAGCATAGACGGTGTTACGCAGTATTTT
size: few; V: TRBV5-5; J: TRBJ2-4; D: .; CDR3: CASSLGGGGNIQYF; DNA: TGTGCCAGCAGCTTGGGAGGGGGGGGGAACATTCAGTACTTC
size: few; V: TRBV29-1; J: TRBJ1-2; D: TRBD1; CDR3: CSVEGPGQGTYGYTF; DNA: TGCAGCGTTGAGGGCCCGGGACAGGGAACCTATGGCTACACCTTC
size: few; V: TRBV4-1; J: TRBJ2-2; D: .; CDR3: CASSPAPGRLTSNTGELFF; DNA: TGCGCCAGCAGCCCCGCGCCCGGCAGACTTACTTCGAACACCGGGGAGCTGTTTTTT
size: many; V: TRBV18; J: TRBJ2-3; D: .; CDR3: CASSPPRTIPDTQYF; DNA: TGTGCCAGCTCACCCCCGCGGACCATTCCAGATACGCAGTATTTT
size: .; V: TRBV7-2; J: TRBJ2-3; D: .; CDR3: CASSRPTPVGADTQYF; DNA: TGTGCCAGCAGCCGTCCGACCCCAGTTGGGGCGGATACGCAGTATTTT
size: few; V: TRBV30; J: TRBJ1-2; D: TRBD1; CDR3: CAWRKQGSNYGYTF; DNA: TGTGCCTGGAGAAAACAGGGGTCTAACTATGGCTACACCTTC
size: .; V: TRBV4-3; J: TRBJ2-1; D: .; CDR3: CASSQDLASSNEQFF; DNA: TGCGCCAGCAGCCAAGATCTCGCTAGCAGCAATGAGCAGTTCTTC
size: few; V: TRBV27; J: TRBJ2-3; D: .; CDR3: CASSLLGHPADTQYF; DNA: TGTGCCAGCAGTTTACTAGGACACCCCGCAGATACGCAGTATTTT
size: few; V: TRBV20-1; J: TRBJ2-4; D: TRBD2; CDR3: CSAQRFPSGKPEVKNIQYF; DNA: TGCAGTGCGCAAAGGTTCCCTAGCGGTAAACCGGAGGTCAAAAACATTCAGTACTTC
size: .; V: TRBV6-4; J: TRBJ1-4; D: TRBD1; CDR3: CASSPKSTGREKLFF; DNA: TGTGCCAGCAGCCCTAAGTCGACAGGGAGAGAAAAACTGTTTTTT
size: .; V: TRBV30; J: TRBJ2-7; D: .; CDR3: CAWSKAYELYF; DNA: TGTGCCTGGTCGAAGGCCTACGAGCTGTACTTC
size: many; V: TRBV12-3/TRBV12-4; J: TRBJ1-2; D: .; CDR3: CASSLSQGPGVYGYTF; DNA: TGTGCCAGCAGTTTAAGTCAGGGGCCCGGTGTCTATGGCTACACCTTC
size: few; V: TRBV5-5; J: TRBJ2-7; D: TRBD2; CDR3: CASSSASGGGFYEQYF; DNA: TGTGCCAGCAGCTCCGCTAGCGGCGGGGGATTCTACGAGCAGTACTTC
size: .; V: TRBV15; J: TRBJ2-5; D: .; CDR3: CATSRDLSRETQYF; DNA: TGTGCCACCAGCAGAGATCTCTCTCGGGAGACCCAGTACTTC
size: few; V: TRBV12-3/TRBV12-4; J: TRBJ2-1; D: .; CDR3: CASRSSTGTKSQVF; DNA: TGTGCCAGCAGGAGTTCAACCGGGACAAAAAGCCAGGTCTTC
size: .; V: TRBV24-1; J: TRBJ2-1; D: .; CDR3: CATSGWDGRGEQFF; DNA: TGTGCCACCAGTGGTTGGGACGGACGGGGGGAGCAGTTCTTC
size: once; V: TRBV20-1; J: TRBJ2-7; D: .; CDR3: CSAKRGGSTSYEQYF; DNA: TGCAGTGCTAAGAGGGGAGGAAGTACCTCCTACGAGCAGTACTTC
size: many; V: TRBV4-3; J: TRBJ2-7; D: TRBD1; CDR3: CASSLNYPWDRLSYEQYF; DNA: TGCGCCAGCAGCCTTAACTACCCTTGGGACAGACTATCCTACGAGCAGTACTTC
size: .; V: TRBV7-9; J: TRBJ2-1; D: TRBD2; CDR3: CASGGGRVDNEQFF; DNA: TGTGCCAGCGGCGGCGGGAGGGTCGACAATGAGCAGTTCTTC
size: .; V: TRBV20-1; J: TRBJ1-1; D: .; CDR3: CSARTVPTEAFF; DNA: TGCAGTGCTAGGACAGTCCCTACTGAAGCTTTCTTT
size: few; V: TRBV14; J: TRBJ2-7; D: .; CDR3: CASSQERSSYEQYF; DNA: TGTGCCAGCAGCCAAGAACGGTCCTCCTACGAGCAGTACTTC